Listed here are 17 T cell receptor beta chains from one sample, sequenced in a study of blood T cell repertoires in COVID-19. Assay used: immunoSEQ multiplex PCR; TCRdb lists only in-frame clones, some missing. The data contain 150,000 to 200,000 clones, under 80% of them singletons. The sample taken for sequencing was PBMCs or T cells enriched from blood (not recorded which). The source is a woman aged 45-65 years with acute COVID-19.

In DNA, the CDR3 is TGTGCCAGCAGCGCCGGGAGAAAAGAGACCCAGTACTTC. The encoded protein is CASSAGRKETQYF. This chain uses TRBV2 with TRBJ2-5; D might be TRBD2 (6 bases). The length of the CDR3 is 13 residues. Germline CDR1 SNHLY, CDR2 FYNNEI. The V end lost 6 bases, the J end lost 3 bases, and 11 bases lay between the germline ends.

The V and J genes are TRBV5-1 and TRBJ1-5; 8 bases fit TRBD1. Trimming took 1 base from V and 5 from J; bases not matched to a gene: 5. The V gene's germline CDR1 is SGHRS and CDR2 YFSETQ. The CDR3 is 15 residues long. CDR3 region: CASSLRTGSDQPQHF. The DNA for the CDR3 is TGCGCCAGCAGCTTGCGGACAGGGTCGGATCAGCCCCAGCATTTT.

CDR3 sequence: CSVEGAGGGYTF. The CDR3 DNA is TGCAGCGTTGAGGGCGCCGGCGGGGGCTACACCTTC. This chain joins TRBV29-1 and TRBJ1-2; D unresolved. CDR3 length: 12 amino acids. Trimming left V 3 bases short and J 8 bases short, with 13 bases between. CDR1 is SQVTM, CDR2 ANQGSEA, per germline.

The V call is TRBV11-2, the J call TRBJ2-6; D possibly corresponds to TRBD1 (6 bases). The CDR3 length is 16 residues. V lost 4 bases to trimming and J lost 2 bases, with 12 bases between them. Germline-derived CDR1 and CDR2 are SGHAT and FQNNGV. CDR3 DNA: TGTGCCAGCAGCTCCATACAGGGTGCTGGGGCCAACGTCCTGACTTTC. Protein sequence: CASSSIQGAGANVLTF.

Note on this clone: Other DNA sequences from this sample encode an identical CDR3 as well. This chain links TRBV11-2 with TRBJ2-1, with TRBD2 matching 14 bases. With 4 bases clipped from V and 9 bases from J, the junction kept 8 bases outside the gene matches. Germline CDR1 is SGHAT and CDR2 is FQNNGV. The CDR3 is 16 residues long. CDR3 loop: CASSSLTSGGAGEQFF. The CDR3 coding sequence is TGTGCCAGCAGCTCCCTGACTAGCGGGGGGGCAGGTGAGCAGTTCTTC.

This sequence joins TRBV5-1 and TRBJ2-3, with 8 bases fitting TRBD1. With 7 bases clipped from V and 2 bases from J, the junction kept 9 bases outside the gene matches. From germline, CDR1 is SGHRS and CDR2 YFSETQ. This CDR3 comprises 15 residues. CDR3 region: CASRGQEMHTDTQYF. CDR3 nucleotide sequence: TGCGCCAGCCGGGGACAGGAGATGCACACAGATACGCAGTATTTT.

This chain uses TRBV9 with TRBJ1-3; TRBD1 matches 10 bases. V trimming: 2 bases; J trimming: 7 bases; junction bases outside the gene matches: 9. Germline CDR1 and CDR2: SGDLS and YYNGEE. The CDR3 extends over 16 amino acids. CDR3 DNA: TGTGCCAGCAGCGTGGGGGGACAGGGGCTTACGAACACCATATATTTT. Its protein is CASSVGGQGLTNTIYF. The whole variable domain, filled in from reference TRBV9 and TRBJ1-3, reads DSGVTQTPKHLITATGQRVTLRCSPRSGDLSVYWYQQSLDQGLQFLIQYYNGEERAKGNILERFSAQQFPDLHSELNLSSLELGDSALYFCASSVGGQGLTNTIYFGEGSWLTVV.

This clone was seen just once. This rearrangement joins TRBV4-1 to TRBJ2-5; TRBD1 is a possible D gene (6 bases). V shed 1 base and J shed 4 bases, with 10 bases lying between them. The CDR3 sequence is 14 residues long. The germline V gene has CDR1 MGHRA and CDR2 YSYEKL. The CDR3 nucleotides read TGCGCCAGCAGCCAAGGGGACACTCTAGAGACCCAGTACTTC. It is translated as CASSQGDTLETQYF.

The chain couples TRBV5-1 to TRBJ1-2; the match to TRBD1 covers 12 bases. CDR1 and CDR2 from the germline V gene are SGHRS and YFSETQ. This CDR3 comprises 17 residues. Trimming cost V 4 bases and J 4 bases; bases outside gene matches: 11. CDR3 sequence: CASSTGTGGALGYGYTF. The CDR3, as DNA: TGCGCCAGCAGCACCGGGACAGGGGGCGCGTTAGGCTATGGCTACACCTTC.

CDR3 loop: CASSERLVRGRTGSGNTIYF. In DNA, the CDR3 is TGTGCCAGCAGTGAAAGATTAGTTAGGGGCCGAACTGGCTCTGGAAACACCATATATTTT. V is TRBV2 and J is TRBJ1-3; D possibly corresponds to TRBD1 (5 bases). Germline V gene data show CDR1 as SNHLY and CDR2 as FYNNEI. The ends were cut back, 2 bases at V and 0 bases at J, with 23 bases in the middle. CDR3 length: 20 amino acids.

The CDR3 loop is CASLLAGGTDTQYF. CDR3 bases: TGTGCCAGTTTACTAGCGGGGGGCACAGATACGCAGTATTTT. The chain combines TRBV6-5 with TRBJ2-3; 11 nucleotides line up with TRBD2. Losses at the gene ends were 9 bases for V and 1 base for J; bases not matched to a gene: 3. Per the germline V gene, CDR1 is MNHEY and CDR2 is SVGAGI. The CDR3 loop spans 14 amino acids.

The sample holds a few counts of this clone. The V call is TRBV6-5, the J call TRBJ1-1, with D perhaps TRBD1 (6 bases). Trimming removed 0 bases at V and 7 bases at J, with 15 bases between. CDR1 is MNHEY, CDR2 SVGAGI, per germline. The CDR3 is made up of 15 amino acids. In DNA form, the CDR3 reads TGTGCCAGCAGTTACTCTAGGGGGGGGCGGGGTGAAGCTTTCTTT. It specifies CASSYSRGGRGEAFF.

V is TRBV6-5 and J is TRBJ2-1, with D hard to call. The germline V gene encodes CDR1 MNHEY and CDR2 SVGAGI. The CDR3 spans 13 residues. V lost 9 bases and J lost 1, with 10 bases in between. The CDR3 DNA sequence: TGTGCCAGTACTCCTTTTTCCTACAATGAGCAGTTCTTC. Its translation: CASTPFSYNEQFF.

The chain has TRBV7-2 and TRBJ1-5; D may be TRBD1 (5 bases). Germline V gene lookup returns CDR1 SGHTA and CDR2 FQGNSA. V was pared by 3 bases and J by 0 bases, with 12 bases between. This CDR3 is built from 16 residues. Written as DNA, the CDR3 is TGTGCCAGCAGCTTTAACTCAGGGTATAGCAATCAGCCCCAGCATTTT. Translation: CASSFNSGYSNQPQHF.

This clone was seen only a few times. The J gene is TRBJ1-2, the V gene TRBV7-8, with 9 positions matching TRBD1. V shed 6 bases, J shed 5 bases, and the junction held 16 bases outside the gene matches. Germline loops: CDR1 SGHVS, CDR2 FQNEAQ. The CDR3 runs to 17 residues. CDR3 DNA sequence: TGTGCCAGCAGTCAACAACCGGGACAGGGCCGGGGGTATGGCTACACCTTC. Residues: CASSQQPGQGRGYGYTF.

This clone has only a few counts. The rearrangement links TRBV6-5 to TRBJ1-1; a possible D gene is TRBD1 (5 bases). V lost 6 bases, J lost 5 bases, and 19 bases lay in between. This CDR3 is 15 amino acids long. Germline CDR1 and CDR2: MNHEY and SVGAGI. CDR3 sequence (DNA): TGTGCCAGCAGGGGGCTCTTTAATCAAGGGACTGAAGCTTTCTTT. Translated: CASRGLFNQGTEAFF.

The chain has TRBV7-2 and TRBJ2-1; 15 bases line up with TRBD2. The CDR3 is made up of 19 amino acids. CDR1 and CDR2 (germline): SGHTA, FQGNSA. V was clipped by 1 base and J by 4 bases; unmatched bases: 8. In DNA, the CDR3 is TGTGCCAGCAGCTTAGAGGGGACTAGCGGGGGGCCAGGTTACAATGAGCAGTTCTTC. Protein sequence: CASSLEGTSGGPGYNEQFF.